What follows are 7 T cell receptor beta chains derived from one specimen sequenced in a study of spatial heterogeneity in lung cancer. The time point denotes: blood taken at disease recurrence. Unsorted whole RNA samples from tumor, nontumor lung or frozen PBMC were sequenced. MiXCR was run by TCRdb on the 5' RACE reads, yielding one entry per CDR3 protein. Here the sample spans 7,500 to 10,000 distinct CDR3 sequences, nearly 4% being singletons. The sample in question was PBMCs, obtained at recurrence. Receptors originate from a female donor with early-stage non-small cell lung cancer.

This clonotype was seen at least ten times. This beta chain is an unintended read in a library built for alpha chains; its size means little. J is TRBJ2-5 and V is TRBV7-9; D is ambiguous. V was clipped by 5 bases and J by 5 bases, with 6 bases between them. The CDR3 covers 11 residues. Germline assignment: CDR1 SEHNR and CDR2 FQNEAQ (reference sequence). CDR3 in amino acids: CASSRLETQYF. DNA for the CDR3: TGTGCCAGCAGCAGACTGGAGACCCAGTACTTC. Full variable domain (rest looked up from reference TRBV7-9 and TRBJ2-5): DTGVSQNPRHKITKRGQNVTFRCDPISEHNRLYWYRQTLGQGPEFLTYFQNEAQLEKSRLLSDRFSAERPKGSFSTLEIQRTEQGDSAMYLCASSRLETQYFGPGTRLLVL.

This clonotype was counted between two and nine times. This beta chain is off target for a library built for alpha chains, so its abundance means little. The V gene is TRBV6-5, the J gene TRBJ2-5; 15 bases are a match to TRBD2. Germline CDR1 MNHEY, CDR2 SVGAGI. With V trimmed by 5 bases and J by 0 bases, 7 bases remained unmatched. The CDR3 contains 18 residues. The CDR3: CASSPGTSGGPNQETQYF. CDR3 DNA sequence: TGTGCCAGCAGTCCCGGGACTAGCGGGGGGCCTAACCAAGAGACCCAGTACTTC.

Many counts were recorded for this clonotype. The library was built for alpha chains, so this beta chain is an off-target read and its size means little. The J gene is TRBJ2-5, the V gene TRBV2; a weak D match, TRBD1 (5 bases). V was cut by 3 bases and J by 3 bases, with 14 bases left in between. Looked up from germline, CDR1 is SNHLY and CDR2 is FYNNEI. The CDR3 covers 15 residues. For the CDR3, the DNA is TGTGCCAGCAGTGAGGATAGGGGATCGGAAGAGACCCAGTACTTC. Translated: CASSEDRGSEETQYF.

This clonotype came up many times. Little can be read into the size of this beta chain, an off-target read in a library designed for alpha chains. This rearrangement joins TRBV25-1 to TRBJ1-1; D perhaps matches TRBD1 (5 bases). CDR1 and CDR2 (germline): MGHDK, SYGVNS. The length of the CDR3 is 14 residues. Trimming pared 4 bases from V and 3 bases from J, leaving 12 bases between. CDR3 DNA: TGTGCCAGCAGTGTGCAGGGTAGGGACACTGAAGCTTTCTTT. Amino acids: CASSVQGRDTEAFF. Full variable domain (remainder filled in from reference TRBV25-1 and TRBJ1-1): EADIYQTPRYLVIGTGKKITLECSQTMGHDKMYWYQQDPGMELHLIHYSYGVNSTEKGDLSSESTVSRIRTEHFPLTLESARPSHTSQYLCASSVQGRDTEAFFGQGTRLTVV.

This clonotype occurred many times. A library prepared for alpha chains yielded this beta chain as an off-target read; its size is of little meaning. The rearrangement links TRBV7-7 to TRBJ2-1; perhaps TRBD1 as D (6 bases). CDR3 length: 15 amino acids. V lost 5 bases, J lost 7 bases, and 18 bases lay in between. Germline-derived CDR1 and CDR2 are SSHAT and FNYEAQ (reference sequence). As DNA, the CDR3 is TGTGCCAGCAGCCCCGGACAGTATCCAGAGAATGAGCAGTTCTTC. As protein: CASSPGQYPENEQFF.

This clonotype has a count of ten or more. Because this beta chain is a stray read in a library intended to capture alpha chains, its abundance should not be given much weight. The chain joins TRBV20-1 to TRBJ2-4; the D call may be TRBD1 or TRBD2 (5 bases each). CDR1 and CDR2 from the germline V gene are DFQATT and SNEGSKA (reference sequence). V dropped 3 bases and J dropped 6 bases, with 12 bases sitting between them. This CDR3 has 13 amino acids. The CDR3 reads CSARKGTVNIQYF. The CDR3 nucleotides are TGCAGTGCTAGGAAAGGGACGGTAAACATTCAGTACTTC.

This clonotype has a count of ten or more. The size of this beta chain means little, since it is a stray read in a library made for alpha chains. V gene TRBV5-6 combines with J gene TRBJ2-7; the D gene is possibly TRBD2 (6 bases). The CDR3 consists of 15 residues. Germline V gene data show CDR1 as SGHDT and CDR2 as YYEEEE. Trimming removed 0 bases at V and 7 bases at J, with 17 bases between. The CDR3 DNA sequence: TGTGCCAGCAGCTTGGGAGTCTGGGTGGAGGGGGAGCAGTACTTC. Translation: CASSLGVWVEGEQYF.